Below, 31 T cell receptor beta chains from the same sample are listed, as sequenced in a study of shared T cell receptors in the human thymus. Sequencing used immunoSEQ multiplex PCR; TCRdb keeps in-frame clones, though not all of them. The sample shows some 660,000 clones, 80% to 90% of them seen only once. These data also formed part of another study, on human thymus T cells.

The specimen was thymocytes. These receptors came from a boy under two years old with a congenital heart defect.

The rearrangement links TRBV15 to TRBJ2-2; TRBD2 matches at 9 bases. The length of the CDR3 is 16 residues. The germline CDR1 and CDR2 sequences are LNHNV and YYDKDF (reference sequence). V dropped 3 bases and J dropped 5; count of bases not matched to a gene: 7. The CDR3 is CATSSASGAITGELFF. The CDR3 DNA reads as TGTGCCACCAGCAGTGCTAGCGGGGCGATTACCGGGGAGCTGTTTTTT.

V and J are TRBV19 and TRBJ1-5; TRBD1 matches 8 bases. V shed 3 bases, J shed 5 bases, and the junction held 6 bases outside the gene matches. Per the germline V gene, CDR1 is LNHDA and CDR2 is SQIVND (reference sequence). This CDR3 has 15 amino acids. CDR3 residues: CASSIRSTGDQPQHF. The CDR3 DNA follows: TGTGCCAGTAGTATTCGGTCGACAGGGGATCAGCCCCAGCATTTT.

The chain recombines TRBV30 with TRBJ1-5, with TRBD1 matching over 9 bases. V lost 3 bases, J lost 4 bases, and 7 bases stayed unmatched. Germline CDR1 reads GTSNPN; CDR2 reads SVGIG (reference sequence). The CDR3 covers 15 residues. The DNA of the CDR3 is TGTGCCTGGAGGGCCGGGACAGGGCAGAATCAGCCCCAGCATTTT. Translating it yields CAWRAGTGQNQPQHF. Looking up the rest from reference TRBV30 and TRBJ1-5 gives the full variable domain: SQTIHQWPATLVQPVGSPLSLECTVEGTSNPNLYWYRQAAGRGLQLLFYSVGIGQISSEVPQNLSASRPQDRQFILSSKKLLLSDSGFYLCAWRAGTGQNQPQHFGDGTRLSIL.

J is TRBJ2-3 and V is TRBV4-3; 8 nucleotides line up with TRBD2. The CDR3 has 19 residues. V dropped 0 bases and J dropped 1; count of bases not matched to a gene: 12. Germline V gene data show CDR1 as LGHNA and CDR2 as YSLEER. DNA of the CDR3: TGCGCCAGCAGCCAAGATCCCCACCGGGGGCGGGAGGGCACAGATACGCAGTATTTT. Its translation is CASSQDPHRGREGTDTQYF.

This chain connects TRBV5-6 to TRBJ1-2; tentatively, D is TRBD1 (6 bases). Trimming shortened V by 1 base and J by 3 bases, and 7 bases separated the two germline ends. This CDR3 spans 13 amino acids. Germline V gene sequence: CDR1 SGHDT, CDR2 YYEEEE. The CDR3 DNA reads as TGTGCCAGCAGCTTGTGGACAGACTATGGCTACACCTTC. The encoded protein is CASSLWTDYGYTF.

V is TRBV7-2 and J is TRBJ2-7; D may be TRBD2 (5 bases). The CDR3 is 15 amino acids. Trimming left V 4 bases short and J 4 bases short, with 17 bases between. Germline CDR1 SGHTA, CDR2 FQGNSA. CDR3 DNA: TGTGCCAGCAGCTCTTTTTTATCCGGGGTATACGAGCAGTACTTC. Translated: CASSSFLSGVYEQYF.

For this clone: The same CDR3 arises from other DNA sequences in this sample as well. The rearrangement links TRBV5-4 to TRBJ2-3; 12 nucleotides line up with TRBD2. CDR1 SGHNT and CDR2 YYREEE come from the germline V gene (reference sequence). V was pared by 0 bases and J by 1 base, with 0 bases of the junction left unmatched. The CDR3 contains 16 residues. The chain's CDR3 is CASSLGLAGGTDTQYF. As DNA, the CDR3 is TGTGCCAGCAGCTTGGGACTAGCGGGGGGCACAGATACGCAGTATTTT. The full variable domain, its missing parts supplied by reference TRBV5-4 and TRBJ2-3, is ETGVTQSPTHLIKTRGQQVTLRCSSQSGHNTVSWYQQALGQGPQFIFQYYREEENGRGNFPPRFSGLQFPNYSSELNVNALELDDSALYLCASSLGLAGGTDTQYFGPGTRLTVL.

The chain combines TRBV19 with TRBJ1-1, with D perhaps TRBD1 (5 bases). CDR1 and CDR2 from the germline V gene are LNHDA and SQIVND (reference sequence). Trimming removed 0 bases from V and 4 bases from J, with 6 bases in between. The CDR3 runs to 13 residues. CDR3 in DNA: TGTGCCAGTAGTATAGACGGGGGCACTGAAGCTTTCTTT. Amino acid sequence: CASSIDGGTEAFF.

The chain combines TRBV28 with TRBJ2-7; tentative D call: TRBD2 (5 bases). Trimming stripped 5 bases from V and 5 bases from J, with 16 bases between. CDR1 is MDHEN and CDR2 is SYDVKM in the germline V gene. This CDR3 is built from 14 residues. CDR3 in DNA: TGTGCCAGCAGTCCCACGGCCACTAGAAACGAGCAGTACTTC. Translating gives CASSPTATRNEQYF.

In this sample, this clone turned up a few times. The chain has TRBV4-3 and TRBJ2-7; 11 bases agree with TRBD2. Germline CDR1 is LGHNA and CDR2 is YSLEER. The CDR3 loop spans 15 amino acids. V shed 4 bases, J shed 4 bases, and the junction held 6 bases outside the gene matches. Here the CDR3 reads CASSPTSGAPYEQYF. CDR3 DNA sequence: TGCGCCAGCAGCCCGACTAGCGGGGCACCGTACGAGCAGTACTTC.

This clone has a handful of counts. The chain has TRBV5-5 and TRBJ2-7; D not resolved. The CDR3 is 17 amino acids. Trimming pared 5 bases from V and 0 bases from J, leaving 21 bases between. Germline loops: CDR1 SGHKS, CDR2 YYEKEE (reference sequence). CDR3 sequence reads: CASRPTLRNDLSYEQYF. CDR3 DNA sequence: TGTGCCAGCAGACCCACCCTCAGGAATGACCTCTCCTACGAGCAGTACTTC.

V gene TRBV14 combines with J gene TRBJ2-1; 9 bases agree with TRBD2. The V gene's germline CDR1 is SGHDN and CDR2 FVKESK. This CDR3 has 18 residues. The V and J ends lost 0 bases and 3 bases, in that order; junction bases with no gene match: 9. CDR3 protein: CASSQEEVAGDHYNEQFF. DNA of the CDR3: TGTGCCAGCAGCCAAGAAGAGGTAGCGGGAGATCACTACAATGAGCAGTTCTTC.

The chain couples TRBV7-9 to TRBJ1-2, with unresolved D. CDR3 length: 11 residues. Germline V gene lookup returns CDR1 SEHNR and CDR2 FQNEAQ (reference sequence). V was clipped by 5 bases and J by 7 bases, with 8 bases between them. The CDR3 DNA follows: TGTGCCAGCAGCCCGAGGATTGGCTACACCTTC. Encoded protein: CASSPRIGYTF.

This rearrangement joins TRBV14 to TRBJ2-7, with 10 bases matching TRBD2. The CDR3 sequence is 16 residues long. J was trimmed by 4 bases and V by 3 bases; bases with no gene match: 9. Germline loops: CDR1 SGHDN, CDR2 FVKESK. In DNA form, the CDR3 reads TGTGCCAGCAGCCACCCATTTCCTAGCGGGAGATACGAGCAGTACTTC. Amino acid sequence: CASSHPFPSGRYEQYF.

The V call is TRBV27, the J call TRBJ1-6; D not resolved. CDR1 is MNHEY and CDR2 is SMNVEV in the germline V gene (reference sequence). Trimming pared 5 bases from V and 8 bases from J, leaving 19 bases between. The CDR3 has 16 amino acids. CDR3 region: CASSPTLRVGDSPLHF. CDR3 coding DNA: TGTGCCAGCAGTCCGACGCTGAGGGTGGGAGATTCACCCCTCCACTTT.

The chain is built from TRBV28 and TRBJ2-7, with D unclear. Trimming stripped 6 bases from V and 6 bases from J, with 18 bases between. CDR1 is MDHEN and CDR2 is SYDVKM in the germline V gene. The CDR3 is 14 residues long. The CDR3 here is CASSSFSPVSEQYF. The DNA for the CDR3 is TGTGCCAGCAGCTCCTTTTCTCCCGTCTCCGAGCAGTACTTC. The whole variable domain, remainder taken from reference TRBV28 and TRBJ2-7, is DVKVTQSSRYLVKRTGEKVFLECVQDMDHENMFWYRQDPGLGLRLIYFSYDVKMKEKGDIPEGYSVSREKKERFSLILESASTNQTSMYLCASSSFSPVSEQYFGPGTRLTVT.

The CDR3 spells CASSQESRGEAFF. As DNA, the CDR3 is TGCGCCAGCAGCCAAGAGTCGCGGGGAGAAGCTTTCTTT. The chain has TRBV4-1 and TRBJ1-1; D ambiguous. CDR1 and CDR2 from the germline V gene are MGHRA and YSYEKL. This CDR3 has 13 residues. V shed 0 bases and J shed 8 bases, with 10 bases lying between them.

This clone was seen more than once but under ten times. The gene calls are TRBV27 and TRBJ1-1; perhaps TRBD1 as D (5 bases). Trimming took 7 bases from V and 4 from J, leaving 25 bases between them. The germline CDR1 and CDR2 sequences are MNHEY and SMNVEV (reference sequence). The CDR3 extends over 17 amino acids. The CDR3 is CASTPGCCRGVSTEAFF. The CDR3 DNA is TGTGCCAGCACCCCAGGGTGTTGTCGGGGGGTGAGCACTGAAGCTTTCTTT.

The chain carries TRBV6-1 and TRBJ2-7, with no clear D. CDR3 size: 12 residues. Germline V lookup: CDR1 MNHNS, CDR2 SASEGT. The V gene lost 8 bases and the J gene lost 1 base, with 9 bases spanning the gap. The CDR3 spells CASRSKSYEQYF. DNA for the CDR3: TGTGCCAGCCGGTCGAAATCCTACGAGCAGTACTTC.

The chain combines TRBV7-2 with TRBJ2-7; 8 bases are shared with TRBD1. Germline V gene lookup returns CDR1 SGHTA and CDR2 FQGNSA. V lost 1 base, J lost 4 bases, and 12 bases stayed unmatched. The CDR3 loop spans 17 amino acids. The DNA for the CDR3 is TGTGCCAGCAGCTTAGGGACAGGGTCGCCAGATACTTACGAGCAGTACTTC. Translated: CASSLGTGSPDTYEQYF.

The chain joins TRBV5-4 to TRBJ1-1, with 7 bases identical to TRBD1. Germline-derived CDR1 and CDR2 are SGHNT and YYREEE (reference sequence). The length of the CDR3 is 15 residues. The junction had 11 bases not matched to a gene; V was cut back by 4 bases and J by 5 bases. The CDR3 nucleotides are TGTGCCAGCAGCAAACCAGACAGGGCGCGGACTGAAGCTTTCTTT. Its protein product is CASSKPDRARTEAFF.

Here the CDR3 reads CASSQMRTSGAYNEQFF. CDR3 nucleotides: TGCGCCAGCAGTCAAATGCGGACTAGCGGGGCTTACAATGAGCAGTTCTTC. V gene TRBV23-1 combines with J gene TRBJ2-1, with TRBD2 matching 12 bases. TRBV23-1 is reported as an ORF; its role is uncertain. The V gene end was trimmed by 2 bases and the J gene end by 4 bases; junction bases not matched to a gene: 6. This CDR3 contains 17 residues.

The chain uses TRBV7-9 and TRBJ1-4; 7 bases agree with TRBD1. Germline lookup yields CDR1 SEHNR and CDR2 FQNEAQ (reference sequence). V was pared by 6 bases and J by 0 bases, with 4 bases of the junction left unmatched. The CDR3 runs to 15 residues. The CDR3 spells CASSPTGATNEKLFF. The CDR3, as DNA: TGTGCCAGCAGTCCTACAGGGGCAACTAATGAAAAACTGTTTTTT.

Concerning this clone: This sample includes further DNA sequences coding for the same CDR3. The chain links TRBV7-2 to TRBJ1-5; 8 bases are shared with TRBD1. The length of the CDR3 is 14 residues. V was clipped by 5 bases and J by 7 bases; unmatched bases: 7. The germline V gene encodes CDR1 SGHTA and CDR2 FQGNSA. The DNA of the CDR3 is TGTGCCAGCAGCCAAACAGGGGGAAACCAGCCCCAGCATTTT. Translated: CASSQTGGNQPQHF.

V and J are TRBV2 and TRBJ2-1, with 9 bases identical to TRBD1. Germline CDR1 SNHLY, CDR2 FYNNEI. The trim removed 6 bases at V and 6 bases at J, leaving 9 bases unmatched. CDR3 length: 15 amino acids. The DNA of the CDR3 is TGTGCCAGCAGCGGGGGGACAGGGAAGTTCAATGAGCAGTTCTTC. Translating it yields CASSGGTGKFNEQFF.

The chain links TRBV6-5 to TRBJ2-1; possible D gene TRBD2, 6 bases. V lost 2 bases and J 8 bases, leaving 10 bases between the germline ends. The CDR3 contains 13 residues. CDR1 and CDR2 (germline): MNHEY, SVGAGI. The CDR3 sequence: CASSYHRLDEQFF. The CDR3 region has the DNA TGTGCCAGCAGTTACCACCGACTAGATGAGCAGTTCTTC.

J is TRBJ2-1 and V is TRBV5-1, with 11 bases aligning to TRBD1. Germline V CDR1 and CDR2: SGHRS, YFSETQ. V lost 3 bases to trimming and J lost 5 bases; unmatched junction nucleotides: 19. This CDR3 is built from 20 residues. CDR3 loop: CASSSGTDRGRGDLNNEQFF. CDR3 bases: TGCGCCAGCAGCTCCGGGACGGACAGGGGGCGCGGCGATCTTAACAATGAGCAGTTCTTC. Full variable domain (remainder filled in from reference TRBV5-1 and TRBJ2-1): KAGVTQTPRYLIKTRGQQVTLSCSPISGHRSVSWYQQTPGQGLQFLFEYFSETQRNKGNFPGRFSGRQFSNSRSEMNVSTLELGDSALYLCASSSGTDRGRGDLNNEQFFGPGTRLTVL.

This chain connects TRBV18 to TRBJ2-2, with 8 bases matching TRBD2. V lost 3 bases and J lost 2; bases outside the gene matches: 8. Per the germline V gene, CDR1 is KGHSH and CDR2 is LQKENI. The CDR3 runs 17 residues. The CDR3 spells CASSPKLSGANTGELFF. In DNA, the CDR3 is TGTGCCAGCTCACCGAAACTTAGCGGGGCCAACACCGGGGAGCTGTTTTTT.

This chain connects TRBV28 to TRBJ1-4, with D perhaps TRBD1 (5 bases). The V gene's germline CDR1 is MDHEN and CDR2 SYDVKM. The V and J ends lost 4 bases and 7 bases respectively, with 13 bases between them. The CDR3 runs to 14 residues. DNA of the CDR3: TGTGCCAGCAGTTCTCCAGGGTTGGGTGAAAAACTGTTTTTT. Translated: CASSSPGLGEKLFF.

The chain uses TRBV6-5 and TRBJ2-5; TRBD1 matches at 12 bases. V gave up 4 bases and J gave up 4 bases; unmatched junction bases: 7. The CDR3 is made up of 16 amino acids. Germline loops: CDR1 MNHEY, CDR2 SVGAGI. CDR3 protein: CASSSPGQGAGETQYF. CDR3 coding DNA: TGTGCCAGCAGTTCCCCGGGACAGGGGGCGGGAGAGACCCAGTACTTC.

This clone was seen more than once but under ten times. The gene calls are TRBV9 and TRBJ1-3; a possible D gene is TRBD1 (6 bases). The CDR3 totals 17 residues. CDR1 is SGDLS, CDR2 YYNGEE, per germline. V was pared by 2 bases and J by 2 bases, with 17 bases between. The CDR3 sequence: CASSVRDNAKAGNTIYF. The CDR3 region has the DNA TGTGCCAGCAGCGTCCGGGACAACGCTAAGGCTGGAAACACCATATATTTT.